A selection of T cell receptor beta chains follows, all from one sample in a study of human T cells and chemical hapten exposure. TCRdb reprocessed the RACE reads via MiXCR and lists one record per CDR3 protein. Of 180,000 or so distinct CDR3 sequences listed, around 22% are singletons. The input for sequencing was whole blood, taken in connection with sensitization to the hapten diphenylcyclopropenone (DPC). These receptors were taken from a woman aged 45 to 65 with alopecia areata. Some clones in this sample may be carry-over from other donors' samples. Each CDR3 is given with its conserved first and last residue. The order of the fields is D gene, clone size, V gene, J gene, CDR3 protein. The D gene is left open where the match is weak. Only part of the rows carry a size: once, few, many, or a class if the clone is expanded.

>TRBD2|many|TRBV29-1|TRBJ2-1
CSVPGLAGNEQFF
>.|few|TRBV2|TRBJ1-2
CASSVDSWAGGYTF
>TRBD2|few|TRBV20-1|TRBJ2-3
CSASQSGLAGGPRTDTQYF
>TRBD1|few|TRBV7-6|TRBJ1-3
CASSSLGLTGTGNTIYF
>.|few|TRBV11-2|TRBJ2-7
CASSLDVLALGYEQYF
>TRBD2|few|TRBV11-2|TRBJ2-1
CASSLERAGGAEQFF
>.|few|TRBV6-4|TRBJ2-1
CASSFLPYNEQFF
>.|.|TRBV7-9|TRBJ1-2
CASSSAPTGGHGYTF
>TRBD1|.|TRBV5-1|TRBJ1-1
CASSLSIGGEWGTEAFF
>.|.|TRBV6-2/TRBV6-3|TRBJ1-1
CASSSPQGREAFF
>TRBD1|few|TRBV6-1|TRBJ2-3
CASSEAQDRTQYF
>.|.|TRBV5-1|TRBJ1-1
CASSSSSPGNTEAFF
>TRBD1|few|TRBV3-1|TRBJ1-6
CASSPLGQGENSPLHF
>TRBD2|few|TRBV7-9|TRBJ2-3
CASSSGLAGATDTQYF
>.|.|TRBV9|TRBJ2-1
CASSARDLQNEQFF
>.|.|TRBV29-1|TRBJ2-1
CSVEPRRSGNEQFF
>.|many|TRBV27|TRBJ2-2
CASSLSLNTGELFF
>.|few|TRBV27|TRBJ1-5
CASSGRRSGPQHF
>.|few|TRBV24-1|TRBJ1-2
CATSDSLGGIYGYTF
>.|few|TRBV10-3|TRBJ1-1
CAISESVGQSGLGAFF
>.|few|TRBV12-3/TRBV12-4|TRBJ1-5
CASSLQGRVFSNQPQHF
>.|few|TRBV6-5|TRBJ2-7
CASRRSIYEQYF